These 26 T cell receptor beta chains were sequenced from one sample in a study of spatial heterogeneity in lung cancer. TCRdb re-called the 5' RACE reads through MiXCR, storing one row per CDR3 protein. This table holds about 82,000 distinct CDR3 sequences, 10% to 15% found once. Time point reported: sample taken at primary tumor resection. Whole RNA, which was extracted from tumor, nontumor lung tissue or frozen PBMC, was sequenced without any cell sorting. The sequencing here drew on PBMCs, taken at surgery. Receptors originate from a male donor with early-stage non-small cell lung cancer.

This clonotype has a handful of counts. The V gene is TRBV7-3, the J gene TRBJ1-1, with D unresolved. The germline V and J ends were trimmed by 2 bases and 6 bases, with 10 bases remaining between them. The germline CDR1 and CDR2 sequences are SGHTA and FQGTGA. The CDR3 spans 13 residues. CDR3 sequence (DNA): TGTGCCAGCAGCTTACAGCCGGCGGCTGAAGCTTTCTTT. Residues: CASSLQPAAEAFF.

The V and J genes are TRBV30 and TRBJ1-1; D is perhaps TRBD1 (5 bases). There are 16 residues in the CDR3. V was clipped by 4 bases and J by 4 bases, with 22 bases between them. The V gene's germline CDR1 is GTSNPN and CDR2 SVGIG (reference sequence). The CDR3 here is CAWNPKMGMGGTEAFF. The CDR3, as DNA: TGTGCCTGGAATCCAAAGATGGGCATGGGGGGCACTGAAGCTTTCTTT.

The rearrangement uses TRBV3-1 and TRBJ2-7; a possible D gene is TRBD2 (6 bases). The CDR3 contains 13 residues. Germline CDR1 LGHDT, CDR2 YNNKEL (reference sequence). Deletions cut 2 bases from V and 7 bases from J, with 12 bases between. CDR3 coding DNA: TGTGCCAGCAGCCAACTTCTGCGGGGAGAGCAGTACTTC. Translated: CASSQLLRGEQYF.

This clonotype was seen many times. The chain couples TRBV24-1 to TRBJ2-6; D possibly corresponds to TRBD1 (5 bases). The CDR3 is 16 residues long. V dropped 4 bases and J dropped 4 bases, with 13 bases sitting between them. Germline V CDR1 and CDR2: KGHDR, SFDVKD. CDR3: CATSEAGFAGANVLTF. CDR3 bases: TGTGCCACCAGTGAAGCAGGGTTTGCAGGGGCCAACGTCCTGACTTTC.

The table lists this clonotype with a few counts. In nucleotides, the CDR3 is TGTGCCAGCAGCCTGGACAGGGGCTATGGCTACACCTTC. Its protein product is CASSLDRGYGYTF. The chain has TRBV14 and TRBJ1-2, with 9 bases aligning to TRBD1. The CDR3 consists of 13 residues. The germline gives CDR1 SGHDN, CDR2 FVKESK. With 4 bases clipped from V and 4 bases from J, the junction kept 1 base outside the gene matches.

The V gene is TRBV6-6, the J gene TRBJ2-3, with D perhaps matching TRBD1 or TRBD2 (6 bases each). CDR3 length: 15 amino acids. The V gene lost 5 bases and the J gene lost 1 base, with 13 bases spanning the gap. Germline values: CDR1 MNHNY, CDR2 SVGAGI (reference sequence). Here the CDR3 reads CASSPAGHRTDTQYF. CDR3 bases: TGTGCCAGCAGTCCTGCGGGACACCGCACAGATACGCAGTATTTT.

V and J are TRBV10-3 and TRBJ1-1; D not resolved. Germline CDR1 and CDR2: ENHRY and SYGVKD. The CDR3 is 16 amino acids. V shed 2 bases and J shed 0 bases, with 13 bases lying between them. CDR3 bases: TGTGCCATCAGTGAGGGAGGAACGGAGATGAACACTGAAGCTTTCTTT. As protein: CAISEGGTEMNTEAFF.

This clonotype was found many times. As DNA, the CDR3 is TGTGCCAGCAGCACTCTAGCGGGGGTCTACAATGAGCAGTTCTTC. This translates into CASSTLAGVYNEQFF. The chain employs TRBV7-8 and TRBJ2-1; TRBD2 aligns across 10 bases. The CDR3 totals 15 residues. V shed 5 bases, J shed 3 bases, and the junction held 4 bases outside the gene matches. Germline V CDR1 and CDR2: SGHVS, FQNEAQ.

The rearrangement links TRBV18 to TRBJ1-1; 10 bases are a match to TRBD1. The J segment lost 8 bases and the V segment lost 1 base, leaving 4 bases of the junction unmatched. This CDR3 contains 14 residues. Germline V gene sequence: CDR1 KGHSH, CDR2 LQKENI. As DNA, the CDR3 is TGTGCCAGCTCACCACTGGACAGGGGGGCCGAAGCTTTCTTT. Its translation is CASSPLDRGAEAFF.

There are a few counts of this clonotype. This chain links TRBV20-1 with TRBJ1-1; no clear D. There are 14 residues in the CDR3. CDR1 DFQATT and CDR2 SNEGSKA come from the germline V gene (reference sequence). Between the trimmed V and J ends, which lost 7 bases and 0 bases, there was a span of 15 bases. The CDR3 reads CSVSIRGMNTEAFF. In nucleotides, the CDR3 is TGCAGTGTCTCCATCCGAGGAATGAACACTGAAGCTTTCTTT.

This clonotype was detected once. The rearrangement links TRBV7-6 to TRBJ2-2; 7 bases match TRBD2. Trimming took 5 bases from V and 1 from J; bases not matched to a gene: 4. The CDR3 contains 15 residues. Germline V gene lookup returns CDR1 SGHVS and CDR2 FNYEAQ. The CDR3 sequence: CASSPPSGNTGELFF. The CDR3 DNA follows: TGTGCCAGCAGCCCCCCTAGCGGGAACACCGGGGAGCTGTTTTTT.

The V and J genes are TRBV15 and TRBJ2-2, with 11 nucleotides matching TRBD2. This CDR3 comprises 17 residues. From germline, CDR1 is LNHNV and CDR2 YYDKDF (reference sequence). V shed 0 bases, J shed 9 bases, and the junction held 9 bases outside the gene matches. The CDR3 loop is CATSRDLAGGPMRELFF. CDR3 nucleotides: TGTGCCACCAGCAGAGATCTAGCGGGAGGCCCAATGAGGGAGCTGTTTTTT.

This clonotype has more than one count but fewer than ten. The CDR3 is CATSDPGRSGPDTQYF. For the CDR3, the DNA is TGTGCCACCAGTGATCCCGGACGATCCGGACCAGATACGCAGTATTTT. The chain links TRBV24-1 to TRBJ2-3; no clear D. The CDR3 loop spans 16 amino acids. V was cut by 3 bases and J by 4 bases, with 16 bases left in between. CDR1 is KGHDR, CDR2 SFDVKD, per germline.

This clonotype was detected only a few times. The chain carries TRBV20-1 and TRBJ1-5; D is unresolved. Looked up from germline, CDR1 is DFQATT and CDR2 is SNEGSKA (reference sequence). V was cut by 3 bases and J by 1 base, with 10 bases left in between. The CDR3 spans 14 residues. CDR3 amino acids: CSARRGTSNQPQHF. As DNA, the CDR3 is TGCAGTGCTAGGCGGGGTACGAGCAATCAGCCCCAGCATTTT.

Many counts were recorded for this clonotype. The chain is built from TRBV27 and TRBJ1-2, with unresolved D. V lost 9 bases to trimming and J lost 4 bases, with 15 bases between them. Looked up from germline, CDR1 is MNHEY and CDR2 is SMNVEV (reference sequence). The CDR3 has 13 residues. The CDR3 spells CASTANSLYGYTF. Here the CDR3 DNA reads TGTGCCAGTACAGCGAACTCCCTCTATGGCTACACCTTC.

This clonotype was counted between two and nine times. The chain combines TRBV7-9 with TRBJ2-2; 9 bases match TRBD2. Germline trimming cut 4 bases from V and 3 bases from J; bases unmatched to any gene: 9. This CDR3 comprises 17 residues. Germline values: CDR1 SEHNR, CDR2 FQNEAQ (reference sequence). The CDR3 loop reads CASSWSKREADTGELFF. DNA for the CDR3: TGTGCCAGCAGCTGGTCTAAGCGGGAGGCCGACACCGGGGAGCTGTTTTTT.

This clonotype was seen more than once but under ten times. The chain has TRBV29-1 and TRBJ2-7, with D perhaps TRBD1 or TRBD2 (5 bases each). The CDR3 spans 11 residues. CDR1 SQVTM and CDR2 ANQGSEA come from the germline V gene. Trimming left V 5 bases short and J 3 bases short, with 8 bases between. The CDR3 loop is CSVRDGYEQYF. CDR3 nucleotides: TGCAGCGTTCGGGACGGCTACGAGCAGTACTTC.

This clonotype has only a few counts. CDR3: CASSGQGGLHNEKLFF. As DNA, the CDR3 is TGTGCCAGCTCCGGACAGGGGGGACTTCATAATGAAAAACTGTTTTTT. The chain combines TRBV14 with TRBJ1-4; TRBD1 aligns across 10 bases. Germline values: CDR1 SGHDN, CDR2 FVKESK. The junction had 10 bases not matched to a gene; V was cut back by 8 bases and J by 4 bases. CDR3 length: 16 amino acids.

This sequence joins TRBV7-9 and TRBJ1-4, with D perhaps TRBD1 (5 bases). V dropped 2 bases and J dropped 1 base, with 8 bases sitting between them. Germline values: CDR1 SEHNR, CDR2 FQNEAQ (reference sequence). The length of the CDR3 is 15 residues. CDR3 sequence (DNA): TGTGCCAGCAGCTTACGGCAGGGAACTAATGAAAAACTGTTTTTT. Amino acid sequence: CASSLRQGTNEKLFF.

V gene TRBV29-1 combines with J gene TRBJ2-1; D is undetermined. Germline-derived CDR1 and CDR2 are SQVTM and ANQGSEA. V shed 2 bases and J shed 7 bases, with 15 bases lying between them. This CDR3 has 14 amino acids. The CDR3 DNA reads as TGCAGCGTTGAACCGTCCGGAGTACGGAATGAGCAGTTCTTC. Residues: CSVEPSGVRNEQFF.

The chain uses TRBV10-3 and TRBJ2-3; D not certain. CDR3 length: 18 amino acids. Between the trimmed V and J ends, which lost 3 bases and 0 bases, there was a span of 19 bases. Germline lookup yields CDR1 ENHRY and CDR2 SYGVKD. This CDR3 reads CAISEKGSNPLSTDTQYF. CDR3 in DNA: TGTGCCATCAGTGAAAAGGGCAGCAACCCACTTAGCACAGATACGCAGTATTTT.

This chain links TRBV19 with TRBJ1-1; 7 positions agree with TRBD1. This CDR3 is 14 amino acids long. Germline V lookup: CDR1 LNHDA, CDR2 SQIVND (reference sequence). The V segment lost 5 bases and the J segment 1 base; nucleotides outside the gene matches: 4. The CDR3 spells CASSAYRGNTEAFF. The CDR3, as DNA: TGTGCCAGTAGTGCGTACAGGGGGAACACTGAAGCTTTCTTT.

V usage is TRBV4-1 and J usage is TRBJ2-3; 14 bases align to TRBD2. Trimming at V came to 3 bases and at J to 6 bases, leaving 5 bases not matched to a gene. CDR3 length equals 16 residues. Germline V lookup: CDR1 MGHRA, CDR2 YSYEKL. CDR3 in amino acids: CASSHPGLAGVDTQYF. CDR3 nucleotides: TGCGCCAGCAGCCATCCGGGACTAGCGGGAGTGGATACGCAGTATTTT.

V is TRBV23-1 and J is TRBJ2-1; D remains unclear. TRBV23-1 is an open reading frame, and its role is uncertain. The V end lost 4 bases, the J end lost 16 bases, and 20 bases lay between the germline ends. The CDR3 runs 13 residues. DNA for the CDR3: TGCGCCAGCAGTCCTACCCCGTGCTTACCGGGTTTCTTC. Its translation is CASSPTPCLPGFF.

In this sample, this clonotype turned up many times. The chain combines TRBV12-3 or TRBV12-4 with TRBJ1-1; no reliable D call. The CDR3 has 14 amino acids. Trimming left V 10 bases short and J 6 bases short, with 21 bases between. The CDR3 is CATRWAGTRAEAFF. In nucleotides, the CDR3 is TGTGCCACCCGCTGGGCAGGCACGAGGGCTGAAGCTTTCTTT.

CDR3 in amino acids: CSVEGGLPNRETQYF. The CDR3 DNA reads as TGCAGCGTTGAAGGGGGGCTTCCGAACAGAGAGACCCAGTACTTC. The chain is built from TRBV29-1 and TRBJ2-5; D possibly corresponds to TRBD1 (6 bases). The V gene's germline CDR1 is SQVTM and CDR2 ANQGSEA. V was cut by 1 base and J by 4 bases, with 16 bases left in between. The CDR3 is 15 residues long.